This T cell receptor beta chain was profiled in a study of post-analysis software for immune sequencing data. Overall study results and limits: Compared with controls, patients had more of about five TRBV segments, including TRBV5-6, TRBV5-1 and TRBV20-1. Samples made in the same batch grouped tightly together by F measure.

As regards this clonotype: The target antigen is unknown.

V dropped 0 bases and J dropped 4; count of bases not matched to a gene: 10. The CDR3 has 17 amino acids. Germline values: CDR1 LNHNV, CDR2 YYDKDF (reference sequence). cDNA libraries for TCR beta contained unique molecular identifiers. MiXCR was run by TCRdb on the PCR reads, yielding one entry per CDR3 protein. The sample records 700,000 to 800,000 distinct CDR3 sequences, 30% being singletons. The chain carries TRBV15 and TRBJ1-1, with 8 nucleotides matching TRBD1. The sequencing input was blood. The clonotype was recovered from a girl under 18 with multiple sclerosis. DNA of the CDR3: TGTGCCACCAGCAGAGACCTCCGGACAGGGTGGGGCACTGAAGCTTTCTTT. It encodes CATSRDLRTGWGTEAFF.